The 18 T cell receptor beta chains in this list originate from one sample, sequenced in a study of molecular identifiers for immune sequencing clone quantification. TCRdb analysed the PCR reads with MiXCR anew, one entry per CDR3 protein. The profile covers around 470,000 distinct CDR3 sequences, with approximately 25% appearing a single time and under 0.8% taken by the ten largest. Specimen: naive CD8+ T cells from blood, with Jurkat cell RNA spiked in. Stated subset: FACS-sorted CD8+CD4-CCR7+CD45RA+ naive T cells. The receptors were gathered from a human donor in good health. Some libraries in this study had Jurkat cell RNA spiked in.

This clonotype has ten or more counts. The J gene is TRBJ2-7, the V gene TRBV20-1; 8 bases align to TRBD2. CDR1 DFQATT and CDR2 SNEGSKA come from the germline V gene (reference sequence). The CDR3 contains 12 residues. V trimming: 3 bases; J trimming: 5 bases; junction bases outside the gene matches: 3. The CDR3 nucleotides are TGCAGTGCTAGGTCGCGGGGGGACGAGCAGTACTTC. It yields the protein CSARSRGDEQYF.

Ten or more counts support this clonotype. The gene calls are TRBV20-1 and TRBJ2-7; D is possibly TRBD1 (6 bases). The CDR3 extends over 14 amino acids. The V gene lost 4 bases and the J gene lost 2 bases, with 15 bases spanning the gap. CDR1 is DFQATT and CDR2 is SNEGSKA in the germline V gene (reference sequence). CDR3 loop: CSATPRDKPYEQYF. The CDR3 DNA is TGCAGTGCTACACCCCGGGACAAGCCCTACGAGCAGTACTTC.

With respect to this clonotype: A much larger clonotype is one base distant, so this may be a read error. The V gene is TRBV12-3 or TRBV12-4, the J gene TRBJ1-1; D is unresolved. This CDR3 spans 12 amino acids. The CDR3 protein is CASRLGQIEAFF. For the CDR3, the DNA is TGTGCCAGCAGGTTAGGTCAAATTGAAGCTTTCTTT.

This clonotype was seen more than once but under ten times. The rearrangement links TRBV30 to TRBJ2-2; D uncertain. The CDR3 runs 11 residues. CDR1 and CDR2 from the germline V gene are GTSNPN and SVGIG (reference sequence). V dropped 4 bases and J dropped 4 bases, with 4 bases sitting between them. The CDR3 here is CAWTVTGELFF. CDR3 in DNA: TGTGCCTGGACCGTCACCGGGGAGCTGTTTTTT.

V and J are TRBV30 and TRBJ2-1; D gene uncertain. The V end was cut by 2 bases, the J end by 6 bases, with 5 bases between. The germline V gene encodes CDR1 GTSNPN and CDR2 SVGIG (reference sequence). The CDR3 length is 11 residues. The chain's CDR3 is CAWSYSNEQFF. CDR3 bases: TGTGCCTGGAGTTACAGCAATGAGCAGTTCTTC. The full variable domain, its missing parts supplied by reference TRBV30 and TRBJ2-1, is SQTIHQWPATLVQPVGSPLSLECTVEGTSNPNLYWYRQAAGRGLQLLFYSVGIGQISSEVPQNLSASRPQDRQFILSSKKLLLSDSGFYLCAWSYSNEQFFGPGTRLTVL.

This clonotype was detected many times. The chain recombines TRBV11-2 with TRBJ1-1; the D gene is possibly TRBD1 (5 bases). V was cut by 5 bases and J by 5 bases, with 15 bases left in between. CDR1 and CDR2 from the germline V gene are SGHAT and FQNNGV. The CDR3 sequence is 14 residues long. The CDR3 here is CASSPRGGVTEAFF. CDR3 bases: TGTGCCAGCAGCCCCCGGGGGGGGGTTACTGAAGCTTTCTTT.

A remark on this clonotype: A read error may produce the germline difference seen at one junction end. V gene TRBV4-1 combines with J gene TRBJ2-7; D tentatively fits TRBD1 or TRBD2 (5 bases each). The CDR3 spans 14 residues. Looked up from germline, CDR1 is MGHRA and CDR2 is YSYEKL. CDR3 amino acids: CASSQETGTYKQYF. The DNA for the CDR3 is TGCGCCAGCAGCCAAGAAACGGGGACCTACAAGCAGTACTTC.

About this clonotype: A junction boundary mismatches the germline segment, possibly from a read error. The CDR3 DNA follows: TGCAGCGTTGCAGGGAGACTAGCGGGGGGGGTGTACCAAGAGCCCCAGTACTTC. Protein: CSVAGRLAGGVYQEPQYF. The chain joins TRBV29-1 to TRBJ2-5; 14 positions agree with TRBD2. Germline CDR1 and CDR2: SQVTM and ANQGSEA. The CDR3 has 18 residues.

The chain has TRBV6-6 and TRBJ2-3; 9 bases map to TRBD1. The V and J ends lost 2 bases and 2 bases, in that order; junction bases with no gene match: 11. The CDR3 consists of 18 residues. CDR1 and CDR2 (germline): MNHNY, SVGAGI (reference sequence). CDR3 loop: CASSYPTRDREYTDTQYF. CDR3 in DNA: TGTGCCAGCAGTTACCCCACCCGGGACAGGGAATACACAGATACGCAGTATTTT.

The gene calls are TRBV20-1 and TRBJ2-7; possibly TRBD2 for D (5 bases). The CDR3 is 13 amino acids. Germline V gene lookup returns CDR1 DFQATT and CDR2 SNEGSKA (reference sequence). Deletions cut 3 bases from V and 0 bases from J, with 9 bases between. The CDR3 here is CSASGDNSYEQYF. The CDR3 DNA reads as TGCAGTGCTAGCGGGGATAACTCCTACGAGCAGTACTTC.

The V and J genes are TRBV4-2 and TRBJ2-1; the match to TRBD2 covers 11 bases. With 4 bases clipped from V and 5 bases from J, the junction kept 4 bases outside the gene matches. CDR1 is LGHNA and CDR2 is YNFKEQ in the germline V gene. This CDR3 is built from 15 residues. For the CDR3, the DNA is TGTGCCAGCAGCCCGGGACTAGCGGCTAACAATGAGCAGTTCTTC. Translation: CASSPGLAANNEQFF.

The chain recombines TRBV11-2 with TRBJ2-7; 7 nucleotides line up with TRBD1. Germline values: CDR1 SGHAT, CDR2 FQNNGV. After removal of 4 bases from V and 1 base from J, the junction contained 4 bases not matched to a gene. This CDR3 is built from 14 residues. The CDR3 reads CASSSPGQSYEQYF. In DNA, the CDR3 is TGTGCCAGCAGCTCACCGGGACAGTCCTACGAGCAGTACTTC.

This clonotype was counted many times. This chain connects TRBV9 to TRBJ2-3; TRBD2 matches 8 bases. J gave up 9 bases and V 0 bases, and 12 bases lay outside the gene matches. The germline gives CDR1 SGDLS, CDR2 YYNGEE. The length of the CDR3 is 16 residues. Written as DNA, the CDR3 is TGTGCCAGCAGCGTAGAGGCGGGACTAGGAAGTGGCACGCAGTATTTT. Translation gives CASSVEAGLGSGTQYF.

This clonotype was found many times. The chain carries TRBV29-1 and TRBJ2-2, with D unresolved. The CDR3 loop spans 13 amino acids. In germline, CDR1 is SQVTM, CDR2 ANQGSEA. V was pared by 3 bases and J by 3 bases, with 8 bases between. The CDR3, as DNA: TGCAGCGTTGAGAGCCGGGACACCGGGGAGCTGTTTTTT. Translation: CSVESRDTGELFF.

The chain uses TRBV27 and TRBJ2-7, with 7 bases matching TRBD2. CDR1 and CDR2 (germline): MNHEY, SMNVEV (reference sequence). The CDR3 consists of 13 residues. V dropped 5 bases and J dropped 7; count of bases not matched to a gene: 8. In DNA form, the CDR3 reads TGTGCCAGCAGTCCCGACGGGGGGTTAGAGCAGTACTTC. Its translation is CASSPDGGLEQYF.

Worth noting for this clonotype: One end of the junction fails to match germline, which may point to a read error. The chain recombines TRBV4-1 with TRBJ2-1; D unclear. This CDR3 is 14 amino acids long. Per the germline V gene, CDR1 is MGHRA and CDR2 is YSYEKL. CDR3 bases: TGCGCCAGCAGCCAAGATCGGGCAGACAATGAGCGGTTCTTC. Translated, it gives CASSQDRADNERFF.

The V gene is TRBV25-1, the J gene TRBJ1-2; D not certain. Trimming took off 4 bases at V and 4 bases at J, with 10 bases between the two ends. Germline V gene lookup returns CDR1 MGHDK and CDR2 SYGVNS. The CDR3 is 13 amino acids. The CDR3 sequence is CASSGQESYGYTF. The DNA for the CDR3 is TGTGCCAGCAGTGGGCAAGAGTCCTATGGCTACACCTTC.

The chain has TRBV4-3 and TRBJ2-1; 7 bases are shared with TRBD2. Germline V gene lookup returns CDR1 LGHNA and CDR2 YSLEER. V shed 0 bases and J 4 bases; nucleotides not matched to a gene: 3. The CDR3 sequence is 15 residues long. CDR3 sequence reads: CASSQEWGGYNEQFF. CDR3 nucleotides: TGCGCCAGCAGCCAAGAGTGGGGGGGGTACAATGAGCAGTTCTTC.